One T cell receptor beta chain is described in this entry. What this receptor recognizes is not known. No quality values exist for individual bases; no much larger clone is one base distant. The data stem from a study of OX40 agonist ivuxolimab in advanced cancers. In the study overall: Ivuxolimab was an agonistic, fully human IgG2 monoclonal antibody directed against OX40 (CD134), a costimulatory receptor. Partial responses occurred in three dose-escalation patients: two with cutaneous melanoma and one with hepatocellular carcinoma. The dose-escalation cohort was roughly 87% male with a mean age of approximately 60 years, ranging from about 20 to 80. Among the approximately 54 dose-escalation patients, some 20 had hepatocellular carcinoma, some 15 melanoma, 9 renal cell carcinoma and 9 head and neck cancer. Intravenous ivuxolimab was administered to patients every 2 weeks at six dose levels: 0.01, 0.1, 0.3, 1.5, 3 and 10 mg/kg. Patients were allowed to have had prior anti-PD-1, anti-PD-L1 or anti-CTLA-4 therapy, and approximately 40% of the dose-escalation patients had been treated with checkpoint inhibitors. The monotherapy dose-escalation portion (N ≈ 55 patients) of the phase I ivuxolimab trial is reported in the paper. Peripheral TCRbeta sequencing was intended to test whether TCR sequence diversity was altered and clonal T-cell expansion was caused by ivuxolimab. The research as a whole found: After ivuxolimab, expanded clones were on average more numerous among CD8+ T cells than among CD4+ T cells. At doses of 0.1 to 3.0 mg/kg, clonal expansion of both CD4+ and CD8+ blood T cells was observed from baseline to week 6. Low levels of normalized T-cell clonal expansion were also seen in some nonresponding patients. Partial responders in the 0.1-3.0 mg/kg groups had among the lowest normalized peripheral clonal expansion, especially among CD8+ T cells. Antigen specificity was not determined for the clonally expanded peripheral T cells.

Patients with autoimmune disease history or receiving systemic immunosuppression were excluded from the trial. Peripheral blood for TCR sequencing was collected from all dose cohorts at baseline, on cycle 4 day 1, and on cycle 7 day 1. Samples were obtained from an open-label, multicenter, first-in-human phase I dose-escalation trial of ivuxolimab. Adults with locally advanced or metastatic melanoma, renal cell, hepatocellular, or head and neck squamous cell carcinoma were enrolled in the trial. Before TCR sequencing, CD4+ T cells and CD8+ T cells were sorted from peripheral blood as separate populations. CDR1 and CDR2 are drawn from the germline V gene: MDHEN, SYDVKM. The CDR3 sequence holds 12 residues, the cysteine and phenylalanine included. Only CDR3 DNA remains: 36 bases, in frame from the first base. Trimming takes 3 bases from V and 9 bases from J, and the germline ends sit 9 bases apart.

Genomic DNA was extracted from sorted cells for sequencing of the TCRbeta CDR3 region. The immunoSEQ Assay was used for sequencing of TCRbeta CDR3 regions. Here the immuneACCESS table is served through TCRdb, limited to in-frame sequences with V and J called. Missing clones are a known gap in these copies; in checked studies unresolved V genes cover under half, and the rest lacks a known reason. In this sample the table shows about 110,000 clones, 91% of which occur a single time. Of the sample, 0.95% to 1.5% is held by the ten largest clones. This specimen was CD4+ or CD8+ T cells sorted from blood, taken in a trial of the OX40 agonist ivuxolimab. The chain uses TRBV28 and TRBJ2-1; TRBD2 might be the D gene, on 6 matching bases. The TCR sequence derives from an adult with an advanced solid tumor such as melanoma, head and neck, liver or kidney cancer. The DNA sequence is TGTGCCAGCAGTTTGGGACTCTTTGAGCAGTTCTTC. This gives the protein CASSLGLFEQFF.